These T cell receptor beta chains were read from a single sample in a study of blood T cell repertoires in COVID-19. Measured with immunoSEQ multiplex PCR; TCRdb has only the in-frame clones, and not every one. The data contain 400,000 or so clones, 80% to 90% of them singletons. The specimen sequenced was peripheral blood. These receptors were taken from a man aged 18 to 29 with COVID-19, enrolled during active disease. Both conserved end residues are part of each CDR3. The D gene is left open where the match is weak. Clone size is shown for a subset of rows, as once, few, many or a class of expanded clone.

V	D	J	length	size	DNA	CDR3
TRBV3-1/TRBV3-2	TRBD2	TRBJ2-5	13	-	TGTGCCAGCCGTATCGGGGGGGGTGAGACCCAGTACTTC	CASRIGGGETQYF
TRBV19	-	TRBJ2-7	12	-	TGTGCCAGTAGTAACGGGGTATACGAGCAGTACTTC	CASSNGVYEQYF
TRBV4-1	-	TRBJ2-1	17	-	TGCGCCAGCAGCCAAGGTACAGGCGGGGTCTCCTACAATGAGCAGTTCTTC	CASSQGTGGVSYNEQFF
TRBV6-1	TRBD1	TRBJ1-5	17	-	TGTGCCAGCAGTGAGCACAGGGGGCGAACGGGCAATCAGCCCCAGCATTTT	CASSEHRGRTGNQPQHF
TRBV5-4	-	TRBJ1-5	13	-	TGTGCCAGCAGCTTGGGGACAGATCAGCCCCAGCATTTT	CASSLGTDQPQHF
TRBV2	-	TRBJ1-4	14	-	TGTGCCAGCAGTGCTCAGGGGTATGGTGAAAAACTGTTTTTT	CASSAQGYGEKLFF
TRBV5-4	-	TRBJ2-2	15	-	TGTGCCAGCAGCTGGAGGTCTAGCGAGGCCGGGGAGCTGTTTTTT	CASSWRSSEAGELFF
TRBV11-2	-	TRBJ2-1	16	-	TGTGCCAGCAGCTTAGTTAGCGGCCACTCCTACAATGAGCAGTTCTTC	CASSLVSGHSYNEQFF
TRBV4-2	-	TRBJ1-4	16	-	TGTGCCAGCAGCCAAGCAGTAACCCCAACTAATGAAAAACTGTTTTTT	CASSQAVTPTNEKLFF
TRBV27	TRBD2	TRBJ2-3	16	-	TGTGCCAGCAGTCAAGCGGGACTACGACAAACAGATACGCAGTATTTT	CASSQAGLRQTDTQYF
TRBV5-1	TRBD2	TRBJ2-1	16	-	TGCGCCAGCAGCCCCCCTACTAGCGGAGGGCACAATGAGCAGTTCTTC	CASSPPTSGGHNEQFF
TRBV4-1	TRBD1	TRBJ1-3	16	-	TGCGCCAGCAGCCCCGTTTCTGACAGGGTTGGAAACACCATATATTTT	CASSPVSDRVGNTIYF
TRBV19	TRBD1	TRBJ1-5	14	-	TGTGCCAGTAGTATCCTGACAGGGGAACAGCCCCAGCATTTT	CASSILTGEQPQHF
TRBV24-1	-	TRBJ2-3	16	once	TGTGCCACCAGTGATTTGCAAAGTGGGGCCCTAGATACGCAGTATTTT	CATSDLQSGALDTQYF
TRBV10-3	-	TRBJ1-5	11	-	TGTGCCATCGGTGAGACGGAGCCCCAGCATTTT	CAIGETEPQHF
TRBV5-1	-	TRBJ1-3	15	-	TGCGCCAGCAGCTTGGCTCAGGGTACTGGAAACACCATATATTTT	CASSLAQGTGNTIYF
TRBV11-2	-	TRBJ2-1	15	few	TGTGCCAGCAGCTTAGAACTAGCCGCCTACAATGAGCAGTTCTTC	CASSLELAAYNEQFF
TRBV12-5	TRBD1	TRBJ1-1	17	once	TGTGCTAGAACCTATCCCGGGACAGGGGGCGTGAGCACTGAAGCTTTCTTT	CARTYPGTGGVSTEAFF
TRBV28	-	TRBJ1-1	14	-	TGTGCCAGCAGTGCCCTAGGGGGAAACACTGAAGCTTTCTTT	CASSALGGNTEAFF
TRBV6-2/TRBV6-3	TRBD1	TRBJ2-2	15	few	TGTGCCAGCAGCTGGACAGGCATTAACACCGGGGAGCTGTTTTTT	CASSWTGINTGELFF
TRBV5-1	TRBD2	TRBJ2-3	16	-	TGCGCCAGCAGCTTACAACTAGCGGGAGGAAGAGATACGCAGTATTTT	CASSLQLAGGRDTQYF
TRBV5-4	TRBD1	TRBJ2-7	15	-	TGTGCCAGCAGCTCACCTGGGACAGGGGCGAACGAGCAGTACTTC	CASSSPGTGANEQYF
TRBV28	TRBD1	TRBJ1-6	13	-	TGTGCCAGTCGCCGGACAGGGGCTTCACCCCTCCACTTT	CASRRTGASPLHF
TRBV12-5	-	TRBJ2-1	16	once	TGTGCTAGTGGCTCCGGCTCCAGGGGAGCTTACAATGAGCAGTTCTTC	CASGSGSRGAYNEQFF
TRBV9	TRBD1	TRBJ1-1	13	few	TGTGCCAGCAGCGTAGACGAGGGGGCGGAGGCTTTCTTT	CASSVDEGAEAFF
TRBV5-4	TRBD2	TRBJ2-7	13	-	TGTGCCAGCAGTGGTAGCGGGACCTACGAGCAGTACTTC	CASSGSGTYEQYF
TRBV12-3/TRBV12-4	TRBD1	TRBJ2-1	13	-	TGTGCCAGCAGGGCAGGCAATCGGGACAGCCCGTTCTTC	CASRAGNRDSPFF
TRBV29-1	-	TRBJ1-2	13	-	TGCAGCGTTGACCGGACAGCTAACTATGGCTACACCTTC	CSVDRTANYGYTF
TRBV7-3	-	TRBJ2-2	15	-	TGTGCCAGCAGCTTCGCAGGCAGGGGCACCGGGGAGCTGTTTTTT	CASSFAGRGTGELFF
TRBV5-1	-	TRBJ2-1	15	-	TGCGCCAGCAGCTTGGGACTAGGAGCCTACAATGAGCAGTTCTTC	CASSLGLGAYNEQFF
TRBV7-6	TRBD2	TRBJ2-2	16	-	TGTGCCAGCAGCTTATTGGGACTAGCGGGAACCGGGGAGCTGTTTTTT	CASSLLGLAGTGELFF
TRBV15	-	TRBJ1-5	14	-	TGTGCCACCAGCCGGGGGGGGGACAATCAGCCCCAGCATTTT	CATSRGGDNQPQHF
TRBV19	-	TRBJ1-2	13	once	TGTGCCAGTAACGATTTTCCGACTGATGGCTACACCTTC	CASNDFPTDGYTF
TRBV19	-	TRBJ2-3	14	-	TGTGCCAGTAGCCCCTGGGGGGGGCCCTATACGCAGTATTTT	CASSPWGGPYTQYF
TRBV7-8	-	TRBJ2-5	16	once	TGTGCCAGCAGCTTTTCCGGTGTAAGGGGTTCGAAGACCCAGTACTTC	CASSFSGVRGSKTQYF
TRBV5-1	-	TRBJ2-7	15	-	TGCGCCAGCAGCTCGACAGGTCCCTTCTCCTACGAGCAGTACTTC	CASSSTGPFSYEQYF
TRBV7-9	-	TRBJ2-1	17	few	TGTGCCAGCAGGACCTCTTGGGACTCGAGCTCCTACAATGAGCAGTTCTTC	CASRTSWDSSSYNEQFF
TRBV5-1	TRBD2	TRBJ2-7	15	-	TGCGCCAGCAGCTCCCAGGCGGGAGTAGGCAACGAGCAGTACTTC	CASSSQAGVGNEQYF
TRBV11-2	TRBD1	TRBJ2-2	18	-	TGTGCCAGCAGCGGCGGAGGTGGGGACAGTTGGGGCACCGGGGAGCTGTTTTTT	CASSGGGGDSWGTGELFF
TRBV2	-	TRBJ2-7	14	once	TGTGCCAGCAGTGATAAACAGGGAACCTACGAGCAGTACTTC	CASSDKQGTYEQYF
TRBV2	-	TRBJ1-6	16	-	TGTGCCAGCACCCGGGGGGGGATGAAGAATAATTCACCCCTCCACTTT	CASTRGGMKNNSPLHF
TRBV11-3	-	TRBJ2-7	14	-	TGTGCCAGCAGCTTATCTAGCTTCTCCTACGAGCAGTACTTC	CASSLSSFSYEQYF
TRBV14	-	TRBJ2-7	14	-	TGTGCCAGCAGCCAAGGGAGGGGTTTGTACGAGCAGTACTTC	CASSQGRGLYEQYF
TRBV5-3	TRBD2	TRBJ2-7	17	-	TGTGCCAGAAGTTCTACCCCGGGACTATTCAGCTCCTACGAGCAGTACTTC	CARSSTPGLFSSYEQYF
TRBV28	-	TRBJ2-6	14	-	TGTGCCAGCAGCGGGGGAGTTGGGGCCAACGTCCTGACTTTC	CASSGGVGANVLTF
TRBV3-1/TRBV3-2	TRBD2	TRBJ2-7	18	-	TGTGCCAGCAGCCAAGAGAGGTCCCTAGCGGGAGCGTCCTACGAGCAGTACTTC	CASSQERSLAGASYEQYF
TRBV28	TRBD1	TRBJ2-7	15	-	TGTGCCAGCAGTTGGTTAGGGACAGGGGCGAACGAGCAGTACTTC	CASSWLGTGANEQYF
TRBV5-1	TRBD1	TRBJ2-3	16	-	TGCGCCAGCAGCTTGACAGGGGGCCGTGGAACAGATACGCAGTATTTT	CASSLTGGRGTDTQYF
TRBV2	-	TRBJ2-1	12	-	TGTGCCAGCATGAGGTCCTACAATGAGCAGTTCTTC	CASMRSYNEQFF